The 20 T cell receptor beta chains reported below all come from one sample, sequenced in a study of cytomegalovirus exposure and HLA in healthy donors. The PCR contained 60 Vbeta and 13 Jbeta primers. This table comes from immunoSEQ multiplex PCR, and its TCRdb copy is limited to in-frame clones, with some not included. Of about 200,000 clones in the sample, more than 65% are singletons; the top ten hold 3.4%. Specimen: PBMCs. Receptor source: a man between 35 and 55 years old in good health and CMV-seropositive.

The J gene is TRBJ1-5, the V gene TRBV28, with 8 bases matching TRBD1. The CDR3 runs to 16 residues. Germline V lookup: CDR1 MDHEN, CDR2 SYDVKM. Germline trimming cut 6 bases from V and 7 bases from J; bases unmatched to any gene: 14. The CDR3 here is CASRDPGTGRGQPQHF. For the CDR3, the DNA is TGTGCCAGCAGGGACCCCGGGACAGGCCGTGGGCAGCCCCAGCATTTT.

The DNA for the CDR3 is TGTGCCAGCAGCCCAGGACTAGCGGAGAAGAACACCGGGGAGCTGTTTTTT. Its protein is CASSPGLAEKNTGELFF. The rearrangement uses TRBV7-9 and TRBJ2-2, with TRBD2 matching 10 bases. Germline V gene data show CDR1 as SEHNR and CDR2 as FQNEAQ (reference sequence). The CDR3 length is 17 residues. Trimming at V came to 5 bases and at J to 1 base, leaving 7 bases not matched to a gene.

A few counts support this clone. The chain combines TRBV6-1 with TRBJ2-3; TRBD2 matches 9 bases. V was clipped by 4 bases and J by 1 base; unmatched bases: 0. Germline V gives CDR1 MNHNS, CDR2 SASEGT. The CDR3 length is 14 residues. CDR3 protein: CASSGLAGTDTQYF. CDR3 bases: TGTGCCAGCAGTGGACTAGCGGGCACAGATACGCAGTATTTT.

CDR3 sequence (DNA): TGTGCCAGCAGTGTAAACAGGGATTGGGAGACCCAGTACTTC. It specifies CASSVNRDWETQYF. The chain links TRBV27 to TRBJ2-5, with D perhaps matching TRBD1 (6 bases). Trimming removed 5 bases at V and 5 bases at J, with 15 bases between. This CDR3 spans 14 amino acids. CDR1 and CDR2 (germline): MNHEY, SMNVEV (reference sequence).

This chain connects TRBV4-1 to TRBJ2-2, with TRBD2 matching 9 bases. Trimming removed 4 bases from V and 4 bases from J; junction bases left unmatched: 10. This CDR3 has 17 amino acids. Germline CDR1 MGHRA, CDR2 YSYEKL. CDR3 protein: CASSPPQLAGSTGELFF. CDR3 nucleotide sequence: TGCGCCAGCAGCCCCCCGCAGCTAGCGGGATCCACCGGGGAGCTGTTTTTT.

The chain is built from TRBV11-2 and TRBJ2-3, with D possibly matching TRBD2 (6 bases). This CDR3 region has 15 residues. Germline CDR1 SGHAT, CDR2 FQNNGV. V was shortened by 5 bases and J by 0 bases, with 12 bases between the two germline ends. CDR3 sequence reads: CASSPLAASTDTQYF. Here the CDR3 DNA reads TGTGCCAGCAGCCCGTTAGCGGCTAGCACAGATACGCAGTATTTT.

The V and J genes are TRBV27 and TRBJ2-5; 8 bases match TRBD2. Matching the DNA end better, TRBJ2-7 makes the J call doubtful. The germline CDR1 and CDR2 sequences are MNHEY and SMNVEV (reference sequence). The CDR3 is 16 residues long. Here the CDR3 DNA reads TGTGCCAGCAGTTTAAGAGCAGGGACTAGGAACTACGAGCAGTACTTC. Protein sequence: CASSLRAGTRNYEQYF.

In DNA, the CDR3 is TGTGCCATCACTACGCAGGAGAACACTGAAGCTTTCTTT. Translated: CAITTQENTEAFF. This chain connects TRBV10-3 to TRBJ1-1; D uncertain. Deletions cut 7 bases from V and 1 base from J, with 10 bases between. CDR1 and CDR2 (germline): ENHRY, SYGVKD. This CDR3 is built from 13 residues.

V usage is TRBV18 and J usage is TRBJ2-7; 12 bases fit TRBD2. With 5 bases clipped from V and 3 bases from J, the junction kept 2 bases outside the gene matches. CDR1 and CDR2 from the germline V gene are KGHSH and LQKENI. The CDR3 runs 14 residues. The CDR3 DNA reads TGTGCCAGCTCAAGGACTAGCGGGATCTACGAGCAGTACTTC. It encodes CASSRTSGIYEQYF.

The chain is built from TRBV4-3 and TRBJ1-4; D possibly corresponds to TRBD1 (5 bases). The V gene's germline CDR1 is LGHNA and CDR2 YSLEER. Trimming stripped 0 bases from V and 8 bases from J, with 13 bases between. The CDR3 has 15 residues. CDR3 nucleotide sequence: TGCGCCAGCAGCCAAGATGGGGGGGACCAAGAAAAACTGTTTTTT. Translated: CASSQDGGDQEKLFF.

This CDR3 reads CASSYSFMNTEAFF. CDR3 DNA sequence: TGTGCCAGCAGTTACTCTTTCATGAACACTGAAGCTTTCTTT. This chain joins TRBV6-5 and TRBJ1-1; no reliable D call. CDR1 and CDR2 (germline): MNHEY, SVGAGI. This CDR3 region has 14 residues. With 0 bases removed from V and 0 bases from J, the gap between germline ends came to 5 bases.

The chain combines TRBV4-1 with TRBJ1-2; tentative D call: TRBD1 (6 bases). The length of the CDR3 is 14 residues. Trimming took 0 bases from V and 8 from J, leaving 13 bases between them. Germline loops: CDR1 MGHRA, CDR2 YSYEKL. CDR3: CASSQEQGTGGYTF. CDR3 bases: TGCGCCAGCAGCCAAGAACAGGGAACGGGCGGCTACACCTTC.

The chain combines TRBV5-1 with TRBJ2-3; 7 bases align to TRBD2. V shed 0 bases and J 4 bases; nucleotides not matched to a gene: 5. This CDR3 region has 15 residues. Germline CDR1 SGHRS, CDR2 YFSETQ. The CDR3 spells CASSLGTGGSDTQYF. DNA of the CDR3: TGCGCCAGCAGCTTGGGAACGGGGGGATCAGATACGCAGTATTTT.

This clone was counted once. The rearrangement uses TRBV6-6 and TRBJ1-3; D might be TRBD1 (5 bases). This CDR3 comprises 14 residues. CDR1 MNHNY and CDR2 SVGAGI come from the germline V gene (reference sequence). V was pared by 5 bases and J by 0 bases, with 8 bases between. CDR3 DNA: TGTGCCAGCAGTGGACAAAACTCTGGAAACACCATATATTTT. It specifies CASSGQNSGNTIYF.

V gene TRBV5-1 combines with J gene TRBJ1-4; D is ambiguous. CDR3 size: 14 residues. Germline loops: CDR1 SGHRS, CDR2 YFSETQ. V lost 1 base, J lost 4 bases, and 8 bases lay in between. As DNA, the CDR3 is TGCGCCAGCAGCTTGCGAGAGAGTAATGAAAAACTGTTTTTT. As protein: CASSLRESNEKLFF.

The CDR3 is CASSLDRYYEQYF. CDR3 DNA: TGTGCCAGCAGTTTAGACCGATACTACGAGCAGTACTTC. The J gene is TRBJ2-5, the V gene TRBV27; D ambiguous. The end of the DNA is better explained by TRBJ2-7, so the J call may be wrong. Germline V lookup: CDR1 MNHEY, CDR2 SMNVEV (reference sequence). The CDR3 covers 13 residues.

This clone turned up a few times. This chain links TRBV6-1 with TRBJ1-2; 7 nucleotides align to TRBD1. J gave up 4 bases and V 2 bases, and 10 bases lay outside the gene matches. This CDR3 is built from 16 residues. From germline, CDR1 is MNHNS and CDR2 SASEGT. The CDR3 coding sequence is TGTGCCAGCAGTGAAATGGGATCGACAGGGACCTATGGCTACACCTTC. It translates to CASSEMGSTGTYGYTF.

The rearrangement joins TRBV5-6 to TRBJ1-1; perhaps TRBD1 as D (6 bases). CDR3 length: 15 amino acids. V lost 3 bases and J 2 bases, leaving 14 bases between the germline ends. Germline V gene sequence: CDR1 SGHDT, CDR2 YYEEEE. CDR3 sequence (DNA): TGTGCCAGCAGCTACGGGGGGGGGCGAAACACTGAAGCTTTCTTT. Encoded protein: CASSYGGGRNTEAFF.

The chain carries TRBV28 and TRBJ2-7, with 9 bases that match TRBD1. Per the germline V gene, CDR1 is MDHEN and CDR2 is SYDVKM. The CDR3 loop spans 15 amino acids. Trimming cost V 6 bases and J 1 base; bases outside gene matches: 7. The CDR3 sequence is CASSWDRAPSYEQYF. The CDR3 DNA sequence: TGTGCCAGCAGCTGGGACAGGGCCCCATCCTACGAGCAGTACTTC.

This chain connects TRBV6-5 to TRBJ2-7; D gene unclear. Germline V gene lookup returns CDR1 MNHEY and CDR2 SVGAGI. The CDR3 length is 13 residues. Trimming stripped 0 bases from V and 5 bases from J, with 8 bases between. The CDR3 loop is CASSYSFQNEQYF. For the CDR3, the DNA is TGTGCCAGCAGTTACTCGTTTCAGAACGAGCAGTACTTC.